Listed below are T cell receptor beta chains from one sample, sequenced in a study of cytomegalovirus exposure and HLA in healthy donors. The method was immunoSEQ multiplex PCR; TCRdb's version includes in-frame clones alone and lacks a portion of them. The sample carries more than 45,000 clones, roughly 87% recorded once. What was sequenced was PBMCs. These receptors all come from a woman aged 18-29 years in good health and CMV-seronegative. The CDR3 runs from the conserved cysteine through the conserved F or W. D genes are given only for firm matches. Only part of the rows carry a size: once, few, many, or a class if the clone is expanded.

NA	NA	TRBV5-6	TRBJ2-7	TGTGCCAGCACCGAACGTCGGGCCAGGGACGAGCAGTACTTC	CASTERRARDEQYF
NA	once	TRBV19	TRBJ1-1	TGTGCCAGTAGTGAGGGTCTCGAAGCTTTCTTT	CASSEGLEAFF
TRBD1	NA	TRBV28	TRBJ1-2	TGTGCCAGCAGTTCTTACAGGGGGCTAGACTATGGCTACACCTTC	CASSSYRGLDYGYTF
TRBD2	NA	TRBV7-9	TRBJ2-1	TGTGCCAGCAGCTCGCGACTAGCGGGGGTTGAAGATGAGCAGTTCTTC	CASSSRLAGVEDEQFF
TRBD2	NA	TRBV30	TRBJ2-2	TGTGCCTGGAGGCTGCTGACTAGCGGGAACACCGGGGAGCTGTTTTTT	CAWRLLTSGNTGELFF
TRBD1	NA	TRBV28	TRBJ1-1	TGTGCCAGCAGTCACCGGACAGGGGACACTGAAGCTTTCTTT	CASSHRTGDTEAFF
TRBD1	few	TRBV2	TRBJ2-7	TGTGCCAGCACCGCGGGGACAGGGGCTTACGAGCAGTACTTC	CASTAGTGAYEQYF
TRBD1	NA	TRBV5-1	TRBJ2-7	TGCGCCAGCAGTTCCGGGACAGGGGCCTCCTACGAGCAGTACTTC	CASSSGTGASYEQYF
NA	NA	TRBV5-4	TRBJ1-1	TGTGCCAGCAGCCTACTGGGGGGCACTGAAGCTTTCTTT	CASSLLGGTEAFF
TRBD2	NA	TRBV4-2	TRBJ2-3	TGTGCCAGCAGCCGCGGACTAGCGGGAGAGGCGGATACGCAGTATTTT	CASSRGLAGEADTQYF
TRBD2	NA	TRBV7-9	TRBJ2-3	TGTGCCAGCAGCTTAGGGGCGGGGGGGCTCGGCGGTCCGCAGTATTTT	CASSLGAGGLGGPQYF